A single sample is the source of the 10 T cell receptor beta chains below, sequenced in a study of blood T cell repertoires in COVID-19. Sequencing used immunoSEQ multiplex PCR; TCRdb keeps in-frame clones, though not all of them. The table records roughly 40,000 clones, around 91% of them present only once. The specimen sequenced was peripheral blood. The receptors stem from a man aged 50-59 years with active COVID-19.

The chain couples TRBV10-1 to TRBJ2-3, with TRBD2 identical over 9 bases. Unmatched junction bases numbered 5, after V lost 3 bases and J lost 7 bases. The CDR3 spans 14 residues. CDR1 and CDR2 from the germline V gene are WNHNN and SYGVQD (reference sequence). The CDR3 bases are TGCGCCAGCAGTGAAAGCGGGAGGATGAATACGCAGTATTTT. As protein: CASSESGRMNTQYF.

The chain joins TRBV6-5 to TRBJ1-6; D is possibly TRBD1 (5 bases). This CDR3 region has 15 residues. Trimming removed 6 bases at V and 6 bases at J, with 15 bases between. Germline lookup yields CDR1 MNHEY and CDR2 SVGAGI. The CDR3 reads CASSQLVGPNSPLHF. In DNA form, the CDR3 reads TGTGCCAGCAGCCAACTTGTGGGGCCTAATTCACCCCTCCACTTT.

The rearrangement joins TRBV5-1 to TRBJ2-5; 8 bases map to TRBD1. The CDR3 length is 14 residues. Germline values: CDR1 SGHRS, CDR2 YFSETQ. V shed 3 bases and J 2 bases; nucleotides not matched to a gene: 3. The CDR3 loop reads CASSSRQGQETQYF. For the CDR3, the DNA is TGCGCCAGCAGCTCCCGACAGGGGCAAGAGACCCAGTACTTC.

This clone appeared a few times. The rearrangement uses TRBV28 and TRBJ1-5; TRBD1 is a possible D gene (5 bases). Trimming took off 5 bases at V and 6 bases at J, with 17 bases between the two ends. The CDR3 contains 15 residues. The germline V gene has CDR1 MDHEN and CDR2 SYDVKM. In DNA form, the CDR3 reads TGTGCCAGCAGTGCCCTTGATTGGGGGGGTCAGCCCCAGCATTTT. Its protein product is CASSALDWGGQPQHF.

The chain uses TRBV19 and TRBJ2-1; TRBD2 agrees at 16 bases. CDR1 and CDR2 (germline): LNHDA, SQIVND (reference sequence). V shed 7 bases and J 7 bases; nucleotides not matched to a gene: 13. This CDR3 has 18 amino acids. CDR3 nucleotides: TGTGCCAGTACGGGGGGACTAGCGGGAGGGATTTATGGTAATGAGCAGTTCTTC. It yields the protein CASTGGLAGGIYGNEQFF. Using reference TRBV19 and TRBJ2-1 for the parts outside the CDR3, the full variable domain is DGGITQSPKYLFRKEGQNVTLSCEQNLNHDAMYWYRQDPGQGLRLIYYSQIVNDFQKGDIAEGYSVSREKKESFPLTVTSAQKNPTAFYLCASTGGLAGGIYGNEQFFGPGTRLTVL.

This clone was detected once. V usage is TRBV6-6 and J usage is TRBJ1-1; no firm D call. CDR1 and CDR2 (germline): MNHNY, SVGAGI (reference sequence). V was trimmed by 2 bases and J by 1 base, leaving 8 bases between them. The CDR3 covers 14 residues. The CDR3 is CASSYHQANTEAFF. CDR3 sequence (DNA): TGTGCCAGCAGTTACCACCAGGCGAACACTGAAGCTTTCTTT.

The V and J genes are TRBV14 and TRBJ1-6; tentative D call: TRBD1 (5 bases). CDR1 and CDR2 from the germline V gene are SGHDN and FVKESK. V was clipped by 2 bases and J by 6 bases, with 17 bases between them. The CDR3 extends over 17 amino acids. The CDR3 DNA reads TGTGCCAGCAGCCAATCCTTAGGGGCAGCGAGTAATTCACCCCTCCACTTT. Translation gives CASSQSLGAASNSPLHF.

This clone was recorded only once. This rearrangement joins TRBV4-2 to TRBJ1-4; D is possibly TRBD1 (6 bases). The V end lost 0 bases, the J end lost 8 bases, and 13 bases lay between the germline ends. Germline CDR1 and CDR2: LGHNA and YNFKEQ. CDR3 length: 15 amino acids. The chain's CDR3 is CASSQDGGGREKLFF. DNA for the CDR3: TGTGCCAGCAGCCAAGATGGCGGGGGCCGAGAAAAACTGTTTTTT.

This chain links TRBV6-2 or TRBV6-3 with TRBJ1-2, with TRBD1 matching over 8 bases. V lost 2 bases, J lost 0 bases, and 8 bases stayed unmatched. There are 17 residues in the CDR3. Germline CDR1 reads MNHEY; CDR2 reads SVGEGT. CDR3 bases: TGTGCCAGCAGTTACGGCCCAGGGGGCTTTACTAACTATGGCTACACCTTC. Protein product: CASSYGPGGFTNYGYTF.

The gene calls are TRBV30 and TRBJ2-1; no firm D call. Trimming cost V 4 bases and J 10 bases, with 20 bases left between them. CDR3 size: 14 residues. Germline CDR1 is GTSNPN and CDR2 is SVGIG (reference sequence). In DNA, the CDR3 is TGTGCCTGGAATACGGCTGGGCCGGTCGCGGAGCAGTTCTTC. Its protein is CAWNTAGPVAEQFF.